This TCR beta chain emerged from a study of OX40 agonist ivuxolimab in advanced cancers. General study points: Expanded peripheral T-cell antigen specificity went undetermined. Part of the nonresponder group also had normalized T-cell clonal expansion that was low.

With respect to this clone: Its antigen is as yet unknown.

Germline assignment: CDR1 SNHLY and CDR2 FYNNEI. There are 17 residues in the CDR3. Trimming left V 1 base short and J 0 bases short, with 13 bases between. Measured with immunoSEQ multiplex PCR; TCRdb has only the in-frame clones, and not every one. The sample lists about 69,000 clones; about nine tenths were seen once. The input for sequencing was CD4+ or CD8+ T cells sorted from blood, taken in a trial of the OX40 agonist ivuxolimab. The receptor was isolated from an adult with an advanced solid tumor such as melanoma, head and neck, liver or kidney cancer. The chain couples TRBV2 to TRBJ2-1, with D perhaps matching TRBD1 or TRBD2 (6 bases each). CDR3 region: CASSEEGGLSSYNEQFF. CDR3 nucleotide sequence: TGTGCCAGCAGTGAAGAGGGGGGTCTAAGCTCCTACAATGAGCAGTTCTTC. The complete variable domain, with remaining parts taken from reference TRBV2 and TRBJ2-1, reads EPEVTQTPSHQVTQMGQEVILRCVPISNHLYFYWYRQILGQKVEFLVSFYNNEISEKSEIFDDQFSVERPDGSNFTLKIRSTKLEDSAMYFCASSEEGGLSSYNEQFFGPGTRLTVL.